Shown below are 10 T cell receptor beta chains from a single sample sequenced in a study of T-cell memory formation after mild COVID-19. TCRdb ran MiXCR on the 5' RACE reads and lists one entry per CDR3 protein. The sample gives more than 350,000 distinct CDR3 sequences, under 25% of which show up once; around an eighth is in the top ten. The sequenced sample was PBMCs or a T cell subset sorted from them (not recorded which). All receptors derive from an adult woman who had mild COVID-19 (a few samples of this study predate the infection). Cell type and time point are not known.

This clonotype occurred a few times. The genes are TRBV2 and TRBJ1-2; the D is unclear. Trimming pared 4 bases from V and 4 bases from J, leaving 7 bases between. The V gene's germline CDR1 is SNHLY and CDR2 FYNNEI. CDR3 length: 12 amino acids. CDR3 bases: TGTGCCAGCAGTGCTGAACTCTATGGCTACACCTTC. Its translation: CASSAELYGYTF.

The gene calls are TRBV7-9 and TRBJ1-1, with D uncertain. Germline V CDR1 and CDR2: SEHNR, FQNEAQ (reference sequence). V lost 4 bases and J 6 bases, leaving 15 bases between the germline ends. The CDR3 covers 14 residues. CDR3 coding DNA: TGTGCCAGCAGCTCCTTGGTCACGAGTGCTGAAGCTTTCTTT. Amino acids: CASSSLVTSAEAFF.

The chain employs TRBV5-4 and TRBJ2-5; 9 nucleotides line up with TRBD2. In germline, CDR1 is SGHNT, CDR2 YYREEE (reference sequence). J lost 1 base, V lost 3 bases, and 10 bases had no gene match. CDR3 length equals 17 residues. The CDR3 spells CASSSGRTSVVQETQYF. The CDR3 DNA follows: TGTGCCAGCAGCTCCGGACGGACTAGCGTGGTCCAAGAGACCCAGTACTTC.

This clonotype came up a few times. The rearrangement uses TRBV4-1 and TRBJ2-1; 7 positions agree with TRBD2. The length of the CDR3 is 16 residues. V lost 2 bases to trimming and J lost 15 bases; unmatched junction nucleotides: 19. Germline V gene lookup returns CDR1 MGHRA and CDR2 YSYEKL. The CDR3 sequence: CASSQYAGLSYSRGFF. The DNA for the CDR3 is TGCGCCAGCAGCCAATACGCGGGACTAAGTTATAGCCGGGGGTTCTTC.

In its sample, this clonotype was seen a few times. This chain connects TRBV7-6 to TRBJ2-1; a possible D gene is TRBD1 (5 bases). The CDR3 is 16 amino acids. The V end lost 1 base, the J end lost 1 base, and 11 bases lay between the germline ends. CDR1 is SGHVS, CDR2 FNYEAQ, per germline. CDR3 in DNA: TGTGCCAGCAGCTTAGGTCCAGGGTCTTCCTACAATGAGCAGTTCTTC. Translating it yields CASSLGPGSSYNEQFF.

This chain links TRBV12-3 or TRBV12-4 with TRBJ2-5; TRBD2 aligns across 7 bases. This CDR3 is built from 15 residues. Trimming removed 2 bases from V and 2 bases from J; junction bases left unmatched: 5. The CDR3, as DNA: TGTGCCAGCAGTTTATCCGGGGGGACGCAAGAGACCCAGTACTTC. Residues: CASSLSGGTQETQYF.

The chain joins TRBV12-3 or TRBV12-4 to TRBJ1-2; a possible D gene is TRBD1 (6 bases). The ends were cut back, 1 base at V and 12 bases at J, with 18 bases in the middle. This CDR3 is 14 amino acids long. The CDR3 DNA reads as TGTGCCAGCAGTTTAGATCTGGGACACCCCGGTAACACCTTC. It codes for CASSLDLGHPGNTF.

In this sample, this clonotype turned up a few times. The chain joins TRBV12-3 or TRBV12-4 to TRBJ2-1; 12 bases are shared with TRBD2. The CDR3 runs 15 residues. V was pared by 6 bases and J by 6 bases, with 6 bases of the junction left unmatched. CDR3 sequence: CASSLTSGRPNEQFF. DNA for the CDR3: TGTGCCAGCAGCCTGACTAGCGGGAGACCCAATGAGCAGTTCTTC.

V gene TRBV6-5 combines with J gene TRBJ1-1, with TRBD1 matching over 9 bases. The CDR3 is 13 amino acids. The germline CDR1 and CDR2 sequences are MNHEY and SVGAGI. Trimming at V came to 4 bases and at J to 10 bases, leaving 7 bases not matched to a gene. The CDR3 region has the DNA TGTGCCAGCAGTTTCGGGACAGGGAACGTAGCTTTCTTT. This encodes CASSFGTGNVAFF.

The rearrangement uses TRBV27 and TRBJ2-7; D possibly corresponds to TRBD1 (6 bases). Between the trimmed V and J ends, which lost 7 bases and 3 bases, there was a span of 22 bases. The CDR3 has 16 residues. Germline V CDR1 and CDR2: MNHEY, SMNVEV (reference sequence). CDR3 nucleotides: TGTGCCAGCACGAGATTACCCGGGACAATTCTCTACGAGCAGTACTTC. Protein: CASTRLPGTILYEQYF.